Each of the 24 T cell receptor beta chains below was sequenced from the same sample in a study of OX40 agonist ivuxolimab in advanced cancers. The protocol was immunoSEQ multiplex PCR, while the TCRdb copy is restricted to in-frame clones and leaves out a portion. The data hold about 83,000 clones, with approximately 88% observed a single time. This specimen consisted of CD4+ or CD8+ T cells sorted from blood, obtained in a trial of the OX40 agonist ivuxolimab. All receptors derive from an adult with an advanced solid tumor such as melanoma, head and neck, liver or kidney cancer.

The J gene is TRBJ2-1, the V gene TRBV7-6; D may be TRBD1 or TRBD2 (5 bases each). CDR1 is SGHVS, CDR2 FNYEAQ, per germline. Trimming cost V 5 bases and J 11 bases, with 10 bases left between them. This CDR3 region has 11 residues. The CDR3 region has the DNA TGTGCCAGCAGCCCTCGGGACCAGCAGTTCTTC. It yields the protein CASSPRDQQFF.

A word on this clone: Germline and junction disagree at one end, which may indicate a read error. This chain joins TRBV14 and TRBJ2-7, with 7 bases aligning to TRBD1. CDR3 length equals 13 residues. Germline V CDR1 and CDR2: SGHDN, FVKESK. The CDR3 DNA follows: TGTGCCAGCAGCCAAGATTTGACAGGGAGATGGGACTTC. This encodes CASSQDLTGRWDF.

The CDR3 coding sequence is TGTGCCAGCAGTTTAACGGGGGGCAATCAGCCCCAGCATTTT. It yields the protein CASSLTGGNQPQHF. The chain combines TRBV27 with TRBJ1-5; perhaps TRBD1 as D (5 bases). The CDR3 consists of 14 residues. Germline V lookup: CDR1 MNHEY, CDR2 SMNVEV (reference sequence). V lost 2 bases to trimming and J lost 2 bases, with 7 bases between them.

This clone has only one observation. The rearrangement uses TRBV7-9 and TRBJ2-1; 11 nucleotides align to TRBD1. This CDR3 region has 13 residues. Germline loops: CDR1 SEHNR, CDR2 FQNEAQ (reference sequence). J was trimmed by 12 bases and V by 3 bases; bases with no gene match: 4. Here the CDR3 DNA reads TGTGCCAGCAGCTTCTCGGACAGGGGGCGGCAGTTCTTC. This sequence encodes CASSFSDRGRQFF.

The chain employs TRBV6-5 and TRBJ1-6; TRBD1 matches at 7 bases. Germline values: CDR1 MNHEY, CDR2 SVGAGI. The V segment lost 5 bases and the J segment 7 bases; nucleotides outside the gene matches: 8. This CDR3 region has 15 residues. As DNA, the CDR3 is TGTGCCAGCAGTGGCCAGGGACAGTGGAATTCACCCCTCCACTTT. Translated, it gives CASSGQGQWNSPLHF.

The rearrangement uses TRBV28 and TRBJ2-5, with TRBD2 matching over 15 bases. The end of the DNA is better explained by TRBJ2-7, so the J call may be wrong. Germline-derived CDR1 and CDR2 are MDHEN and SYDVKM. The CDR3 consists of 16 residues. The CDR3 bases are TGTGCCAGCGCAACTCCGGGGACTAGCGGGAGGTACGAGCAGTACTTC. Translating gives CASATPGTSGRYEQYF.

The V and J genes are TRBV27 and TRBJ2-7; D perhaps matches TRBD1 (6 bases). This CDR3 spans 14 amino acids. The germline V and J ends were trimmed by 3 bases and 3 bases, with 12 bases remaining between them. Germline CDR1 is MNHEY and CDR2 is SMNVEV (reference sequence). CDR3 coding DNA: TGTGCCAGCAGTTTTAAGCAGGGGAGCTACGAGCAGTACTTC. Its protein product is CASSFKQGSYEQYF.

The chain is built from TRBV6-1 and TRBJ2-3; D may be TRBD1 (5 bases). Germline-derived CDR1 and CDR2 are MNHNS and SASEGT. The length of the CDR3 is 16 residues. V was trimmed by 3 bases and J by 4 bases, leaving 17 bases between them. Written as DNA, the CDR3 is TGTGCCAGCAGTGAGGGGCAGGGCCCGGTGGCAGATACGCAGTATTTT. Protein sequence: CASSEGQGPVADTQYF.

J is TRBJ1-5 and V is TRBV5-8; 7 bases agree with TRBD1. V dropped 4 bases and J dropped 7; count of bases not matched to a gene: 14. The CDR3 is made up of 16 amino acids. In germline, CDR1 is SGHTS, CDR2 YDEGEE. CDR3 protein: CASSVRQGSPRQPQHF. In nucleotides, the CDR3 is TGTGCCAGCAGCGTACGACAGGGAAGTCCACGGCAGCCCCAGCATTTT.

The chain is built from TRBV30 and TRBJ1-2; 7 bases are shared with TRBD1. This CDR3 has 13 residues. The germline V gene encodes CDR1 GTSNPN and CDR2 SVGIG (reference sequence). J lost 4 bases, V lost 2 bases, and 4 bases had no gene match. The CDR3 region has the DNA TGTGCCTGGAGTACAGCAGGGGGCTATGGCTACACCTTC. Translated, it gives CAWSTAGGYGYTF. The complete variable domain, with remaining parts taken from reference TRBV30 and TRBJ1-2, reads SQTIHQWPATLVQPVGSPLSLECTVEGTSNPNLYWYRQAAGRGLQLLFYSVGIGQISSEVPQNLSASRPQDRQFILSSKKLLLSDSGFYLCAWSTAGGYGYTFGSGTRLTVV.

This clone occurred once. The CDR3 DNA sequence: TGTGCCAGCAGTTTAGAGACTAACTATGGCTACACCTTC. Its protein product is CASSLETNYGYTF. J is TRBJ1-2 and V is TRBV28; D is undetermined. The CDR3 is made up of 13 amino acids. Germline V gives CDR1 MDHEN, CDR2 SYDVKM. V gave up 2 bases and J gave up 0 bases, with 4 bases separating them.

The V gene is TRBV5-4, the J gene TRBJ1-2; TRBD1 matches at 9 bases. This CDR3 comprises 15 residues. V dropped 2 bases and J dropped 1; count of bases not matched to a gene: 3. Per the germline V gene, CDR1 is SGHNT and CDR2 is YYREEE (reference sequence). The CDR3 DNA reads as TGTGCCAGCAGCTTTGGACAGGGGTTTAACTATGGCTACACCTTC. This encodes CASSFGQGFNYGYTF. Full variable domain (rest looked up from reference TRBV5-4 and TRBJ1-2): ETGVTQSPTHLIKTRGQQVTLRCSSQSGHNTVSWYQQALGQGPQFIFQYYREEENGRGNFPPRFSGLQFPNYSSELNVNALELDDSALYLCASSFGQGFNYGYTFGSGTRLTVV.

CDR3 sequence reads: CASSSNPGQGVDEQFF. The CDR3 DNA sequence: TGTGCCAGCAGCTCAAATCCGGGACAGGGAGTGGATGAGCAGTTCTTC. This chain joins TRBV7-6 and TRBJ2-1, with TRBD1 identical over 9 bases. The CDR3 has 16 residues. V gave up 4 bases and J gave up 8 bases; unmatched junction bases: 12. Germline V lookup: CDR1 SGHVS, CDR2 FNYEAQ.

The chain has TRBV5-4 and TRBJ2-5, with 9 bases fitting TRBD1. V lost 3 bases, J lost 4 bases, and 7 bases stayed unmatched. This CDR3 has 15 amino acids. Germline V gene lookup returns CDR1 SGHNT and CDR2 YYREEE (reference sequence). The chain's CDR3 is CASSSYTGGRETQYF. Written as DNA, the CDR3 is TGTGCCAGCAGCTCATATACAGGGGGCAGAGAGACCCAGTACTTC.

The rearrangement joins TRBV19 to TRBJ1-6; 11 positions agree with TRBD1. V lost 6 bases to trimming and J lost 10 bases; unmatched junction nucleotides: 8. The germline V gene has CDR1 LNHDA and CDR2 SQIVND (reference sequence). The CDR3 is made up of 15 amino acids. CDR3 protein: CASRVRDRGGSPLHF. DNA for the CDR3: TGTGCCAGTAGGGTCCGGGACAGGGGGGGCTCACCCCTCCACTTT. Filled out from reference TRBV19 and TRBJ1-6, the complete variable domain reads DGGITQSPKYLFRKEGQNVTLSCEQNLNHDAMYWYRQDPGQGLRLIYYSQIVNDFQKGDIAEGYSVSREKKESFPLTVTSAQKNPTAFYLCASRVRDRGGSPLHFGNGTRLTVT.

V and J are TRBV7-6 and TRBJ2-2; possible D gene TRBD1, 5 bases. The CDR3 is made up of 16 amino acids. From germline, CDR1 is SGHVS and CDR2 FNYEAQ. V lost 2 bases and J 6 bases, leaving 16 bases between the germline ends. CDR3 in DNA: TGTGCCAGCAGCTTATCCCAGGGCGATATCCCCGGGGAGCTGTTTTTT. Its protein product is CASSLSQGDIPGELFF.

In DNA form, the CDR3 reads TGTGCCAGCAGTCTGGACAGGGCCTACGAGCAGTACTTC. It specifies CASSLDRAYEQYF. The chain uses TRBV6-6 and TRBJ2-7; 8 bases line up with TRBD1. The junction had 2 bases not matched to a gene; V was cut back by 5 bases and J by 2 bases. The CDR3 covers 13 residues. Germline assignment: CDR1 MNHNY and CDR2 SVGAGI (reference sequence).

V is TRBV2 and J is TRBJ2-7, with D perhaps TRBD1 (7 bases). CDR1 is SNHLY, CDR2 FYNNEI, per germline. The CDR3 sequence is 13 residues long. Trimming stripped 6 bases from V and 3 bases from J, with 12 bases between. CDR3 residues: CASREGQFYEQYF. Written as DNA, the CDR3 is TGTGCCAGCAGGGAGGGACAGTTCTACGAGCAGTACTTC.

The rearrangement links TRBV30 to TRBJ2-3, with D perhaps TRBD1 (6 bases). The V gene's germline CDR1 is GTSNPN and CDR2 SVGIG (reference sequence). Trimming stripped 3 bases from V and 9 bases from J, with 10 bases between. The CDR3 is 11 residues long. The chain's CDR3 is CAWSLGQTQYF. The CDR3 DNA reads TGTGCCTGGAGCCTAGGACAGACGCAGTATTTT.

The genes are TRBV5-1 and TRBJ1-2, with TRBD1 as a possible D gene (5 bases). Per the germline V gene, CDR1 is SGHRS and CDR2 is YFSETQ. The V gene lost 0 bases and the J gene lost 1 base, with 10 bases spanning the gap. The length of the CDR3 is 15 residues. CDR3 coding DNA: TGCGCCAGCAGCTTGGAGGGGACCGATAACTATGGCTACACCTTC. Its translation is CASSLEGTDNYGYTF.

The gene calls are TRBV19 and TRBJ1-2; D gene ambiguous. Germline CDR1 reads LNHDA; CDR2 reads SQIVND (reference sequence). Deletions cut 8 bases from V and 2 bases from J, with 6 bases between. This CDR3 spans 11 amino acids. This CDR3 reads CASRYNYGYTF. The DNA for the CDR3 is TGTGCCAGTCGGTACAACTATGGCTACACCTTC. The variable domain in full, completed from reference TRBV19 and TRBJ1-2, reads DGGITQSPKYLFRKEGQNVTLSCEQNLNHDAMYWYRQDPGQGLRLIYYSQIVNDFQKGDIAEGYSVSREKKESFPLTVTSAQKNPTAFYLCASRYNYGYTFGSGTRLTVV.

The gene calls are TRBV19 and TRBJ1-1; 8 nucleotides agree with TRBD1. V shed 5 bases, J shed 1 base, and the junction held 3 bases outside the gene matches. The CDR3 runs to 14 residues. Per germline, CDR1 LNHDA and CDR2 SQIVND (reference sequence). The CDR3 coding sequence is TGTGCCAGTAGTTGGGACAGGCCGAACACTGAAGCTTTCTTT. Amino acid sequence: CASSWDRPNTEAFF.

The chain joins TRBV18 to TRBJ2-7; D uncertain. V was shortened by 6 bases and J by 0 bases, with 3 bases between the two germline ends. Germline CDR1 and CDR2: KGHSH and LQKENI. The CDR3 is 11 residues long. CDR3 DNA: TGTGCCAGCTCCGGCTCCTACGAGCAGTACTTC. This sequence encodes CASSGSYEQYF.

V usage is TRBV7-9 and J usage is TRBJ1-5, with 8 bases identical to TRBD1. The J segment lost 7 bases and the V segment lost 4 bases, leaving 12 bases of the junction unmatched. The CDR3 sequence is 16 residues long. The V gene's germline CDR1 is SEHNR and CDR2 FQNEAQ (reference sequence). The DNA of the CDR3 is TGTGCCAGCAGCTATACCTCAGGACAGGGAAACCAGCCCCAGCATTTT. The encoded protein is CASSYTSGQGNQPQHF.